Sequencing of this T cell receptor beta chain was carried out in a study of T cell changes during pregnancy in multiple sclerosis (dated by TCRdb to the late 2010s). In terms of the full investigation: In women with multiple sclerosis, the researchers looked at how the T cell repertoire shifted as pregnancy progressed.

Library creation used the immunoSEQ multiplex PCR assay. TCRdb's version of the immuneACCESS table is confined to in-frame rearrangements and falls short of the full clone set. An unresolved V gene accounts for under half of the shortfall where checked; the remainder is of unknown origin. This sample is represented by fewer than 80,000 clones; around 94% of them were singletons. The ten largest clonotypes hold less than 0.15% of the sample. The cysteine opens and the phenylalanine closes a CDR3 of 14 amino acids. Of all the DNA, just the CDR3 is kept, 42 bases in frame from base 1. From a lookup of the germline V gene, CDR1 and CDR2 are MNHGY and SVAAGI. Notes on this clone: Its antigen is currently not known. Per-nucleotide qualities are absent, and no much larger clonotype sits a single base away.

The rearrangement combines TRBV6-9 with TRBJ1-4, with the D gene call left open. The source was CD4+ T cells from peripheral blood mononuclear cells, collected after pregnancy. The origin of this receptor is a female donor with multiple sclerosis, enrolled in a pregnancy study. The CDR3 protein: CASPLTLSNEKLFF. The sequenced DNA: TGTGCTTCGCCCTTGACACTCTCTAATGAAAAACTGTTTTTT.